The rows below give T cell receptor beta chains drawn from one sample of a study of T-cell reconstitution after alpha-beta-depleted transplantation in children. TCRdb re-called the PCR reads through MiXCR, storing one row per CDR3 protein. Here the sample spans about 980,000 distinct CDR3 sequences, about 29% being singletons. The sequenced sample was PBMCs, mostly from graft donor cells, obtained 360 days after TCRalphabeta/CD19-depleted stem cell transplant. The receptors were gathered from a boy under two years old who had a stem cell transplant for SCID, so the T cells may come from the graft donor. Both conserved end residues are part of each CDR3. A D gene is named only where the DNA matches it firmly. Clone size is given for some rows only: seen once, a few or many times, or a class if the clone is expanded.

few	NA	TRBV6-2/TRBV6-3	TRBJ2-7	CASSFSGGDYEQYF	TGTGCCAGCAGTTTTAGTGGCGGAGACTACGAGCAGTACTTC
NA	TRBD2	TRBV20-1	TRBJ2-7	CSARTSGPYEQYF	TGCAGTGCTAGGACTAGCGGACCTTACGAGCAGTACTTC
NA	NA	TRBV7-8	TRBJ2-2	CASSLPSVGNTGELFF	TGTGCCAGCAGCCTCCCTTCGGTGGGGAACACCGGGGAGCTGTTTTTT
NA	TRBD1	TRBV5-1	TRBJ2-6	CASSFLHTGAGANVLTF	TGCGCCAGCAGCTTCTTACACACAGGGGCGGGGGCCAACGTCCTGACTTTC
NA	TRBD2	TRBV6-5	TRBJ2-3	CASSYGTSGGAIDTQYF	TGTGCCAGCAGTTACGGGACTAGCGGGGGGGCCATAGATACGCAGTATTTT
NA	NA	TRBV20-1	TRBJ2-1	CSASSTTEQFF	TGCAGTGCTAGTTCCACAACTGAGCAGTTCTTC
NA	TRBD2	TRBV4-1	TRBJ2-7	CASSQVGGAYEQYF	TGCGCCAGCAGCCAAGTCGGGGGGGCCTACGAGCAGTACTTC
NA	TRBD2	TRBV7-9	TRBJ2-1	CASSQSTSGAYNEQFF	TGTGCCAGCAGCCAAAGCACTAGCGGGGCTTACAATGAGCAGTTCTTC
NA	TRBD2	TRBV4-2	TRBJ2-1	CASSQFGGAGVTLYNEQFF	TGTGCCAGCAGCCAGTTCGGGGGGGCGGGGGTGACCCTTTACAATGAGCAGTTCTTC
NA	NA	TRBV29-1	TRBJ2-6	CSVARQVPGANVLTF	TGCAGCGTCGCCAGACAGGTCCCTGGGGCCAACGTCCTGACTTTC
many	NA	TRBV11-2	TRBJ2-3	CASSLDGLSTDTQYF	TGTGCCAGCAGCTTAGATGGACTGAGCACAGATACGCAGTATTTT
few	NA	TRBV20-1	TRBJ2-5	CSVSPGPTQYF	TGCAGTGTCAGTCCGGGACCAACCCAGTACTTC
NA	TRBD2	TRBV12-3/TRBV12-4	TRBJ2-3	CASSIAGGITDTQYF	TGTGCCAGCAGCATAGCGGGGGGGATCACAGATACGCAGTATTTT
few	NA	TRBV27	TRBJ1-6	CASSLIARNNSPLHF	TGTGCCAGCAGTTTAATCGCCAGGAATAATTCACCCCTCCACTTT
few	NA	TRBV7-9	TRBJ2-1	CASRARVDEQFF	TGTGCCAGCAGGGCTAGGGTGGATGAGCAGTTCTTC
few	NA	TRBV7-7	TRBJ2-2	CASSLLSGNTGELFF	TGTGCCAGCAGCTTATTGTCAGGGAACACCGGGGAGCTGTTTTTT
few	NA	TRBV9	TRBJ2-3	CASSPSGRSTDTQYF	TGTGCCAGCAGCCCTTCGGGACGTAGCACAGATACGCAGTATTTT
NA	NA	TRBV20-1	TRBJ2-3	CSARDPRGITDTQYF	TGCAGTGCTAGAGATCCCCGGGGGATCACAGATACGCAGTATTTT
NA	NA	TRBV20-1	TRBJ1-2	CSARVRGHSYGYTF	TGCAGTGCTAGAGTTCGGGGGCACTCGTATGGCTACACCTTC
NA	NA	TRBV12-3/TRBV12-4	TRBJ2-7	CASSLLGPPNYEQYF	TGTGCCAGCAGTTTACTAGGGCCACCCAATTACGAGCAGTACTTC
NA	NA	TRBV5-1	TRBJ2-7	CASSPDRIAYEQYF	TGCGCCAGCAGCCCAGACAGGATCGCCTACGAGCAGTACTTC
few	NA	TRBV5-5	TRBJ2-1	CASSLMTNHNEQFF	TGTGCCAGCAGCTTGATGACTAACCACAATGAGCAGTTCTTC
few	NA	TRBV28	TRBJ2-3	CASSFSRIADTQYF	TGTGCCAGCAGTTTTTCACGGATCGCAGATACGCAGTATTTT
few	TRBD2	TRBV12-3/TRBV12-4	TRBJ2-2	CASSVSGGANTGELFF	TGTGCCAGCAGTGTTAGCGGGGGGGCGAACACCGGGGAGCTGTTTTTT
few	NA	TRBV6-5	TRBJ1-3	CASSYGLRTAGNTIYF	TGTGCCAGCAGTTACGGGTTGAGGACAGCCGGAAACACCATATATTTT
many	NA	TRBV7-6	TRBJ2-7	CASSLGLETGGEQYF	TGTGCCAGCAGCCTAGGTCTAGAGACAGGCGGTGAGCAGTACTTC
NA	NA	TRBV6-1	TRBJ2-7	CASSQNRRGSYKQYF	TGTGCCAGCAGCCAAAACCGCAGGGGCTCCTACAAGCAGTACTTC
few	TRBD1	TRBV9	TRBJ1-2	CASSVRTGSYGYTF	TGTGCCAGCAGCGTAAGGACAGGGAGCTATGGCTACACCTTC
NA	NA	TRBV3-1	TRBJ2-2	CASSQGVANTGELFF	TGTGCCAGCAGCCAAGGGGTGGCGAACACCGGGGAGCTGTTTTTT
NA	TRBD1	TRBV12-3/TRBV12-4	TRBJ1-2	CASSTRDRGGGYTF	TGTGCCAGCAGTACCAGGGACAGGGGGGGTGGCTACACCTTC
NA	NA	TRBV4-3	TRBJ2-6	CASSQDLAVSGANVLTF	TGCGCCAGCAGCCAAGATCTGGCCGTCTCTGGGGCCAACGTCCTGACTTTC
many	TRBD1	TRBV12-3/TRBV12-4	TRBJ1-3	CASSPRTGTGNTIYF	TGTGCCAGCAGTCCTCGGACAGGGACTGGAAACACCATATATTTT
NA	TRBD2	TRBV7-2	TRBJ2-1	CASSLDSSGGTEQFF	TGTGCCAGCAGCTTGGACTCTAGCGGGGGGACTGAGCAGTTCTTC
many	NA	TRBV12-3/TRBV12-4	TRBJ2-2	CASSSLVGLTVPGELFF	TGTGCCAGCAGCAGTTTGGTGGGACTTACGGTTCCCGGGGAGCTGTTTTTT
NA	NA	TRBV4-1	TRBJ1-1	CASSQAGYFRGSTEAFF	TGCGCCAGCAGCCAAGCGGGGTATTTCCGAGGAAGCACTGAAGCTTTCTTT
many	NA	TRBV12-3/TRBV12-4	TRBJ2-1	CASSEHGYNEQFF	TGTGCCAGCAGTGAACACGGATACAATGAGCAGTTCTTC
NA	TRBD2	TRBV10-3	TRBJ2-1	CAISVYGASGSSYNEQFF	TGTGCCATCAGTGTCTATGGGGCTAGCGGGAGCTCCTACAATGAGCAGTTCTTC
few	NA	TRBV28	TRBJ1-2	CASSLGTKSYGYTF	TGTGCCAGCAGTTTAGGTACTAAATCCTATGGCTACACCTTC
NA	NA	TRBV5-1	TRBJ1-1	CASTLRGLRIRGNVEAFF	TGCGCCAGCACCCTGCGGGGATTGAGGATAAGGGGGAATGTTGAAGCTTTCTTT
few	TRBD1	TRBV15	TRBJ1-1	CATSTDRLNMNTEAFF	TGTGCCACCAGCACGGACAGGCTTAACATGAACACTGAAGCTTTCTTT
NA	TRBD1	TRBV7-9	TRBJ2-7	CASSVWIETGTYEQYF	TGTGCCAGCAGCGTCTGGATAGAGACAGGGACCTACGAGCAGTACTTC
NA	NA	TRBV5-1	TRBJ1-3	CASSPLGGSAGNTIYF	TGCGCCAGCAGCCCCCTGGGAGGATCTGCTGGAAACACCATATATTTT
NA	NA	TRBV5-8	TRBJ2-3	CASSRGAPRTDTQYF	TGTGCCAGCAGCCGCGGGGCCCCACGGACAGATACGCAGTATTTT
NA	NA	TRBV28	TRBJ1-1	CASSFRGLMNTEAFF	TGTGCCAGCAGTTTCCGGGGTTTGATGAACACTGAAGCTTTCTTT
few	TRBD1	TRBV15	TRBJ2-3	CATSREPGQGVDTQYF	TGTGCCACCAGCAGAGAGCCGGGACAGGGCGTAGATACGCAGTATTTT
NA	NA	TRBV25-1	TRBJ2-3	CASSEPTGTPPDTQYF	TGTGCCAGCAGTGAACCCACCGGGACTCCCCCAGATACGCAGTATTTT
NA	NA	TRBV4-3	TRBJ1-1	CASSQVWPPGGNTEAFF	TGCGCCAGCAGCCAAGTGTGGCCCCCCGGGGGGAACACTGAAGCTTTCTTT
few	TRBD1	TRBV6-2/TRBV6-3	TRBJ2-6	CASGKGGASFKGANVLTF	TGTGCCAGCGGAAAAGGGGGCGCATCGTTCAAAGGGGCCAACGTCCTGACTTTC
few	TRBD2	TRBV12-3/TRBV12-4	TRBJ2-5	CASSPSLGTSGQETQYF	TGTGCCAGCAGTCCCTCCCTCGGGACTAGCGGACAAGAGACCCAGTACTTC
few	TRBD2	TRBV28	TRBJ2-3	CASSSGGFTDTQYF	TGTGCCAGCAGTTCGGGGGGATTCACAGATACGCAGTATTTT
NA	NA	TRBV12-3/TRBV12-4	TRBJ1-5	CASSLWAGSNQPQHF	TGTGCCAGCAGTTTATGGGCAGGCAGCAATCAGCCCCAGCATTTT
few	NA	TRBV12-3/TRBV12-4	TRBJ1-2	CASSPTTDNYYGYTF	TGTGCCAGCAGCCCGACGACAGACAATTACTATGGCTACACCTTC
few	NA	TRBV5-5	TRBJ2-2	CASSPRQGSSGELFF	TGTGCCAGCAGCCCACGCCAGGGTTCATCCGGGGAGCTGTTTTTT
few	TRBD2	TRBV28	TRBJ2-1	CASSLSASGEFF	TGTGCCAGCAGTTTATCGGCTAGCGGGGAGTTCTTC
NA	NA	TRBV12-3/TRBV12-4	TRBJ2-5	CASSLELTYTQYF	TGTGCCAGCAGTTTAGAGCTGACTTATACCCAGTACTTC